This T cell receptor (beta chain) was captured by sequencing in a study of blood T cell repertoires in COVID-19. As for the study in general: From the United States, Italy and Spain came samples of acute and convalescent COVID-19. PBMCs, B-cell-depleted T cells, or T cells provided the cDNA or gDNA that made up the material.

Under the authors' procedure: Scientists estimated how many nucleated cells there were by amplifying reference gene primers. Here immunoSEQ multiplex PCR was the method, and the copy in TCRdb shows in-frame clones only, minus some. V, J and clone size reflect that table, while D and trimming were determined from the DNA. The table has about 69,000 clones, 85% to 90% seen once. The receptor comes from a man over 45 with acute or convalescent COVID-19. The source material was peripheral blood.

CDR3 DNA: TGCGCCAGCAGTCGTCTCGGGACAGGGAGCGTGAACACTGAAGCTTTCTTT. Its protein product is CASSRLGTGSVNTEAFF. The chain combines TRBV23-1 with TRBJ1-1; 9 bases align to TRBD1. TRBV23-1 is noted as an ORF with a role that remains uncertain. The CDR3 contains 17 residues. The J segment lost 0 bases and the V segment lost 4 bases, leaving 9 bases of the junction unmatched.